This record covers a single T cell receptor beta chain. Antigen unknown. Template switching added a universal primer binding site, and final cDNA carried unique molecular identifiers. Each CDR3 protein is one row after TCRdb ran MiXCR on the 5' RACE reads. The profile shows 500,000 or so distinct CDR3 sequences, 11% to 15% of them singletons. The source of the sample is a study of identical twins. Study-wide findings and caveats: Without tracking the same donors, conclusions rested on cross-sectional statistical analysis. In cord blood, abundant beta clonotypes had fewer insertions; memory showed no trend. Researchers reported excess low generation probability among twin-shared out-of-frame alpha sequences.

Germline V gene lookup returns CDR1 SGHTA and CDR2 FQGNSA. Trimming took 5 bases from V and 0 from J, leaving 11 bases between them. This CDR3 is built from 15 residues. This sample was shared with a second study, whose subject was yellow fever vaccine responses in identical twins.

The sequencing sample was made of CD4+ T cells sorted from blood. The rearrangement links TRBV7-2 to TRBJ2-1; D not resolved. The source is a woman younger than 30 in good health. The CDR3 nucleotides read TGTGCCAGCAGCCCAGAGGCTACCTCCTACAATGAGCAGTTCTTC. Protein: CASSPEATSYNEQFF.